What follows are 19 T cell receptor beta chains derived from one specimen sequenced in a study of T-cell reconstitution after alpha-beta-depleted transplantation in children. The authors prepared the TCRbeta library with unique molecular identifiers. One entry per CDR3 protein results from TCRdb running MiXCR on the PCR reads. The data show some 500,000 distinct CDR3 sequences, with about 18% seen just once and 2.5% to 4% held by the top ten. The source was PBMCs from the stem cell graft donor, collected from the stem cell graft. All receptors come from a human donor who donated a stem cell graft to a child with acute lymphoblastic leukemia.

The J gene is TRBJ2-7, the V gene TRBV12-5; the D gene is possibly TRBD2 (5 bases). This CDR3 region has 16 residues. Trimming shortened V by 2 bases and J by 3 bases, and 17 bases separated the two germline ends. The germline CDR1 and CDR2 sequences are LGHNT and FRNRAP. DNA for the CDR3: TGTGCTAGTGGTTTGATCGAGGGCAGTTTCATCTACGAGCAGTACTTC. Translating it yields CASGLIEGSFIYEQYF. Supplemented by reference TRBV12-5 and TRBJ2-7, the full variable domain reads DARVTQTPRHKVTEMGQEVTMRCQPILGHNTVFWYRQTMMQGLELLAYFRNRAPLDDSGMPKDRFSAEMPDATLATLKIQPSEPRDSAVYFCASGLIEGSFIYEQYFGPGTRLTVT.

V gene TRBV7-2 combines with J gene TRBJ2-5; 8 positions match TRBD2. The CDR3 contains 14 residues. Germline loops: CDR1 SGHTA, CDR2 FQGNSA. V lost 8 bases and J lost 5; bases outside the gene matches: 10. The DNA for the CDR3 is TGTGCCAGCTCCCGTAGCGGGGTTGGGGAGACCCAGTACTTC. Its translation: CASSRSGVGETQYF.

The chain carries TRBV5-1 and TRBJ2-7; 7 nucleotides line up with TRBD2. This CDR3 region has 14 residues. The V gene end was trimmed by 5 bases and the J gene end by 3 bases; junction bases not matched to a gene: 8. CDR1 is SGHRS and CDR2 is YFSETQ in the germline V gene. The CDR3 DNA reads TGCGCCAGCAGAGGATTAGCGGGCTTCTACGAGCAGTACTTC. Protein: CASRGLAGFYEQYF.

A few counts support this clonotype. This chain connects TRBV9 to TRBJ2-3, with D unclear. CDR1 and CDR2 from the germline V gene are SGDLS and YYNGEE. Trimming shortened V by 7 bases and J by 3 bases, and 12 bases separated the two germline ends. The CDR3 totals 13 residues. The CDR3 nucleotides are TGTGCCAGCCAACACTACGTAACAGATACGCAGTATTTT. It yields the protein CASQHYVTDTQYF.

This clonotype was seen only a few times. The chain links TRBV30 to TRBJ2-3, with D perhaps TRBD2 (6 bases). The CDR3 sequence is 16 residues long. Germline CDR1 GTSNPN, CDR2 SVGIG (reference sequence). Trimming removed 3 bases from V and 0 bases from J, with 16 bases in between. CDR3 nucleotides: TGTGCCTGGAGAGTCTGGGACTGGCTTAGCACAGATACGCAGTATTTT. Translated, it gives CAWRVWDWLSTDTQYF.

The chain carries TRBV5-1 and TRBJ1-1, with TRBD1 as a possible D gene (5 bases). Germline CDR1 and CDR2: SGHRS and YFSETQ. CDR3 length: 13 residues. The V gene lost 5 bases and the J gene lost 3 bases, with 11 bases spanning the gap. CDR3 in DNA: TGCGCCAGCAGGGGGACGAGTGACACTGAAGCTTTCTTT. Translated: CASRGTSDTEAFF. Supplemented by reference TRBV5-1 and TRBJ1-1, the full variable domain reads KAGVTQTPRYLIKTRGQQVTLSCSPISGHRSVSWYQQTPGQGLQFLFEYFSETQRNKGNFPGRFSGRQFSNSRSEMNVSTLELGDSALYLCASRGTSDTEAFFGQGTRLTVV.

Written as DNA, the CDR3 is TGCAGCGTTGAAGATCTGGGAGACAGGTACAATGAGCAGTTCTTC. Amino acid sequence: CSVEDLGDRYNEQFF. The rearrangement joins TRBV29-1 to TRBJ2-1; maybe TRBD1 (6 bases). Germline V gives CDR1 SQVTM, CDR2 ANQGSEA. The CDR3 is made up of 15 amino acids. Trimming stripped 0 bases from V and 4 bases from J, with 13 bases between.

This clonotype has just a few counts. The chain is built from TRBV6-4 and TRBJ2-1; D gene unclear. V lost 3 bases, J lost 6 bases, and 12 bases lay in between. Per the germline V gene, CDR1 is MRHNA and CDR2 is SNTAGT. The CDR3 is 14 residues long. As DNA, the CDR3 is TGTGCCAGCAGTGAGTTGTCGTGGAGCAATGAGCAGTTCTTC. Translation: CASSELSWSNEQFF.

This chain joins TRBV12-3 or TRBV12-4 and TRBJ2-1, with 15 bases lining up with TRBD2. V gave up 5 bases and J gave up 9 bases; unmatched junction bases: 8. The CDR3 has 16 residues. CDR3 in DNA: TGTGCCAGCAGTCCTCCGGGACTAGCGGGAGGTGCTGAGCAGTTCTTC. Translated: CASSPPGLAGGAEQFF.

This clonotype was found a few times. The chain carries TRBV5-1 and TRBJ1-5, with a weak D call TRBD1 (5 bases). The V end lost 4 bases, the J end lost 5 bases, and 13 bases lay between the germline ends. This CDR3 region has 14 residues. Germline V gene sequence: CDR1 SGHRS, CDR2 YFSETQ. CDR3 loop: CASSPGLQDQPQHF. The CDR3 nucleotides read TGCGCCAGCAGCCCGGGACTGCAGGATCAGCCCCAGCATTTT. Combining the CDR3 with reference TRBV5-1 and TRBJ1-5 gives the whole variable domain KAGVTQTPRYLIKTRGQQVTLSCSPISGHRSVSWYQQTPGQGLQFLFEYFSETQRNKGNFPGRFSGRQFSNSRSEMNVSTLELGDSALYLCASSPGLQDQPQHFGDGTRLSIL.

This clonotype was seen a handful of times. The chain couples TRBV12-3 or TRBV12-4 to TRBJ2-7; TRBD1 or TRBD2 may be the D gene (5 bases each). The CDR3 is made up of 17 amino acids. With 6 bases removed from V and 0 bases from J, the gap between germline ends came to 21 bases. Here the CDR3 DNA reads TGTGCCAGCAGGACCGGGACGGACTTCCCTAGCTCCTACGAGCAGTACTTC. As protein: CASRTGTDFPSSYEQYF.

This clonotype was detected a few times. The CDR3 nucleotides read TGCGCCAGCAGCTCAGGGACAGCCTACACCTACGAGCAGTACTTC. Its protein is CASSSGTAYTYEQYF. This rearrangement joins TRBV5-1 to TRBJ2-7, with 7 bases identical to TRBD1. The CDR3 sequence is 15 residues long. Germline CDR1 reads SGHRS; CDR2 reads YFSETQ. The V gene end was trimmed by 3 bases and the J gene end by 2 bases; junction bases not matched to a gene: 8.

This clonotype occurred a few times. J is TRBJ2-1 and V is TRBV20-1; TRBD1 might be the D (5 bases). The ends were cut back, 0 bases at V and 2 bases at J, with 11 bases in the middle. The CDR3 length is 15 residues. CDR1 and CDR2 from the germline V gene are DFQATT and SNEGSKA (reference sequence). CDR3 sequence: CSARDREVAYNEQFF. CDR3 in DNA: TGCAGTGCTAGAGACAGGGAAGTGGCCTACAATGAGCAGTTCTTC.

The chain has TRBV14 and TRBJ2-7, with 10 bases identical to TRBD2. The germline V gene encodes CDR1 SGHDN and CDR2 FVKESK. The length of the CDR3 is 14 residues. Losses at the gene ends were 0 bases for V and 12 bases for J; bases not matched to a gene: 8. In nucleotides, the CDR3 is TGTGCCAGCAGCCAAGACAGAGCGGGAGGGCCACGGTACTTC. This encodes CASSQDRAGGPRYF.

There are a few counts of this clonotype. The chain couples TRBV5-1 to TRBJ2-7; D gene ambiguous. Trimming removed 6 bases at V and 4 bases at J, with 11 bases between. The V gene's germline CDR1 is SGHRS and CDR2 YFSETQ. CDR3 length equals 12 residues. The CDR3 region has the DNA TGCGCCAGCAAGGAGCTCGGGTACGAGCAGTACTTC. Translation: CASKELGYEQYF.

This clonotype was observed a handful of times. The genes are TRBV5-1 and TRBJ2-7; TRBD1 or TRBD2 may be the D gene (6 bases each). There are 15 residues in the CDR3. CDR1 SGHRS and CDR2 YFSETQ come from the germline V gene. Trimming cost V 4 bases and J 3 bases, with 17 bases left between them. The CDR3 coding sequence is TGCGCCAGCAGCCCTCAGGGGAGGAGAGGCTACGAGCAGTACTTC. This gives the protein CASSPQGRRGYEQYF.

The rearrangement uses TRBV20-1 and TRBJ1-2, with a tentative D call TRBD1 (6 bases). The germline V gene has CDR1 DFQATT and CDR2 SNEGSKA (reference sequence). This CDR3 has 14 residues. The ends were cut back, 2 bases at V and 3 bases at J, with 13 bases in the middle. CDR3 protein: CSARSRGPDYGYTF. The DNA of the CDR3 is TGCAGTGCTAGATCGCGGGGGCCGGACTATGGCTACACCTTC.

This rearrangement joins TRBV5-1 to TRBJ2-2; TRBD2 matches at 13 bases. Germline V gene sequence: CDR1 SGHRS, CDR2 YFSETQ. The V segment lost 0 bases and the J segment 6 bases; nucleotides outside the gene matches: 5. This CDR3 contains 17 residues. CDR3 nucleotide sequence: TGCGCCAGCAGCTTGGAACAGGGACTAGCGGGACCCGGGGAGCTGTTTTTT. Translating it yields CASSLEQGLAGPGELFF.

This clonotype appeared a few times. This chain links TRBV30 with TRBJ2-1, with D perhaps TRBD2 (5 bases). CDR1 and CDR2 (germline): GTSNPN, SVGIG (reference sequence). This CDR3 has 13 amino acids. Trimming took 1 base from V and 5 from J, leaving 9 bases between them. Written as DNA, the CDR3 is TGTGCCTGGAGTGAGGCGGGTGACAATGAGCAGTTCTTC. Translated, it gives CAWSEAGDNEQFF.